The T cell receptor (beta chain) under discussion was sequenced for a study of identical twins. Germline V lookup: CDR1 KGHSH, CDR2 LQKENI. The J segment lost 4 bases and the V segment lost 2 bases, leaving 2 bases of the junction unmatched. There are 14 residues in the CDR3. A single record per CDR3 protein comes from TCRdb applying MiXCR to the 5' RACE reads. The table shows about 530,000 distinct CDR3 sequences, with about 15% occurring only once. These data were likewise used in another study, on yellow fever vaccine responses in identical twins.

The specimen was CD4+ T cells sorted from blood. The receptor comes from a woman under 30 in good health. This chain connects TRBV18 to TRBJ1-2, with 9 bases that match TRBD1. The CDR3 nucleotides read TGTGCCAGCTCACCAGGGACAGGGCCCTATGGCTACACCTTC. Its protein product is CASSPGTGPYGYTF.